Given below is one TCR beta chain in context. These data come from a study of Ad26.COV2.S vaccination and SARS-CoV-2 variants. This CDR3 comprises 14 residues. The V gene's germline CDR1 is MDHEN and CDR2 SYDVKM. Germline trimming cut 3 bases from V and 7 bases from J; bases unmatched to any gene: 7. Specified treatment: 15 to 20 received Ad26.COV2.S at low or high dose, single or two shots; about five received placebo; per-sample allocation not given. The study sampled participants on day 63 after the first vaccine or placebo injection. The sample came from a Boston adult aged 18-55 years. Some clones are missing from TCRdb's copy, which holds only in-frame ones; the method was immunoSEQ multiplex PCR. The table includes 500,000 or so clones, around 88% detected once.

The sequence derives from a person aged 18-60 years who received the Ad26.COV2.S COVID-19 vaccine or a placebo. This specimen was peripheral blood, taken in a trial of Ad26.COV2.S vaccine versus placebo. The J gene is TRBJ1-2, the V gene TRBV28; TRBD1 aligns across 8 bases. CDR3 sequence (DNA): TGTGCCAGCAGTTTTGGCCAGGGGGCACGTGGCTACACCTTC. Translation: CASSFGQGARGYTF.